A single sample is the source of the 32 T cell receptor beta chains below, sequenced in a study of control samples from healthy donors and cancer patients. The method was immunoSEQ multiplex PCR; TCRdb's version includes in-frame clones alone and lacks a portion of them. Of fewer than 200,000 clones listed, approximately 96% are singletons. The sample comprised blood. Receptor source: a woman younger than 45 in good health.

CDR3 DNA sequence: TGTGCCAGCAGTTTAGGTCAGGGGGCGGTCGAGCAGTACTTC. It specifies CASSLGQGAVEQYF. The chain links TRBV28 to TRBJ2-7, with TRBD1 identical over 8 bases. The V gene end was trimmed by 2 bases and the J gene end by 6 bases; junction bases not matched to a gene: 6. Germline-derived CDR1 and CDR2 are MDHEN and SYDVKM. The CDR3 contains 14 residues.

The chain carries TRBV28 and TRBJ1-3; D is unresolved. The CDR3 spans 16 residues. Germline-derived CDR1 and CDR2 are MDHEN and SYDVKM. V was trimmed by 2 bases and J by 4 bases, leaving 15 bases between them. CDR3 amino acids: CASSLVGRTAGNTIYF. DNA of the CDR3: TGTGCCAGCAGTTTAGTCGGGAGGACTGCCGGAAACACCATATATTTT.

This clone was seen only once. CDR3 loop: CASSVATGGGYNEQFF. CDR3 DNA sequence: TGTGCCAGCAGCGTAGCTACCGGCGGGGGCTACAATGAGCAGTTCTTC. V and J are TRBV9 and TRBJ2-1, with 7 bases fitting TRBD2. CDR3 length equals 16 residues. Germline CDR1 and CDR2: SGDLS and YYNGEE. V dropped 0 bases and J dropped 3; count of bases not matched to a gene: 6.

This chain joins TRBV4-2 and TRBJ2-1; 11 nucleotides match TRBD2. This CDR3 spans 16 amino acids. J was trimmed by 5 bases and V by 0 bases; bases with no gene match: 3. Germline CDR1 LGHNA, CDR2 YNFKEQ. CDR3 protein: CASSQDWGLADNEQFF. The CDR3 DNA follows: TGTGCCAGCAGCCAAGATTGGGGACTAGCGGACAATGAGCAGTTCTTC.

This chain uses TRBV6-5 with TRBJ2-3; D is unresolved. Trimming took off 11 bases at V and 5 bases at J, with 20 bases between the two ends. The CDR3 has 14 amino acids. The germline CDR1 and CDR2 sequences are MNHEY and SVGAGI. CDR3 coding DNA: TGTGCCGCAAGAAGGACCACTGGTGGAGATACGCAGTATTTT. It encodes CAARRTTGGDTQYF.

The chain employs TRBV18 and TRBJ2-5; TRBD1 aligns across 9 bases. Trimming took 3 bases from V and 5 from J; bases not matched to a gene: 13. This CDR3 spans 17 amino acids. CDR1 KGHSH and CDR2 LQKENI come from the germline V gene. The CDR3 nucleotides read TGTGCCAGCTCACCTGGGACCGGGACAGGGTCGGGGGAGACCCAGTACTTC. It yields the protein CASSPGTGTGSGETQYF.

The chain uses TRBV18 and TRBJ2-1; D is unclear. The germline V and J ends were trimmed by 0 bases and 5 bases, with 8 bases remaining between them. Per germline, CDR1 KGHSH and CDR2 LQKENI. This CDR3 has 14 residues. DNA of the CDR3: TGTGCCAGCTCACCACCGGCTAGGAACAATGAGCAGTTCTTC. Its translation: CASSPPARNNEQFF. Together with reference TRBV18 and TRBJ2-1, the CDR3 gives the full variable domain: NAGVMQNPRHLVRRRGQEARLRCSPMKGHSHVYWYRQLPEEGLKFMVYLQKENIIDESGMPKERFSAEFPKEGPSILRIQQVVRGDSAAYFCASSPPARNNEQFFGPGTRLTVL.

The chain couples TRBV3-1 (or the pseudogene TRBV3-2) to TRBJ1-5, with D possibly TRBD1 on 5 matching bases. The germline CDR1 and CDR2 sequences are LGHDT and YNNKEL (reference sequence). This CDR3 is 15 amino acids long. V was pared by 0 bases and J by 2 bases, with 8 bases between. The CDR3 DNA is TGTGCCAGCAGCCAAGATATCAGGGGCAATCAGCCCCAGCATTTT. Protein sequence: CASSQDIRGNQPQHF.

A few counts support this clone. The J gene is TRBJ2-7, the V gene TRBV28, with a possible D match to TRBD2 (5 bases). CDR1 is MDHEN and CDR2 is SYDVKM in the germline V gene. Deletions cut 4 bases from V and 2 bases from J, with 12 bases between. The CDR3 length is 14 residues. CDR3 DNA sequence: TGTGCCAGCAGTTCTTGGACTCCCCCCTACGAGCAGTACTTC. Its translation is CASSSWTPPYEQYF.

This chain uses TRBV28 with TRBJ1-5, with D possibly matching TRBD1 (5 bases). V was trimmed by 2 bases and J by 0 bases, leaving 8 bases between them. The length of the CDR3 is 15 residues. CDR1 and CDR2 from the germline V gene are MDHEN and SYDVKM. CDR3 sequence (DNA): TGTGCCAGCAGTTTAGGGGCCGCTAGCAATCAGCCCCAGCATTTT. This translates into CASSLGAASNQPQHF.

The V gene is TRBV27, the J gene TRBJ1-4, with D perhaps TRBD1 (5 bases). V was pared by 8 bases and J by 7 bases, with 20 bases between. Germline V gives CDR1 MNHEY, CDR2 SMNVEV (reference sequence). The CDR3 is made up of 15 amino acids. CDR3 region: CASGTRDHPFEKLFF. In nucleotides, the CDR3 is TGTGCCAGCGGGACGAGGGACCACCCTTTTGAAAAACTGTTTTTT.

The V gene is TRBV19, the J gene TRBJ2-5; no firm D call. The V end was cut by 1 base, the J end by 5 bases, with 11 bases between. The CDR3 length is 14 residues. CDR1 and CDR2 from the germline V gene are LNHDA and SQIVND (reference sequence). The CDR3 DNA follows: TGTGCCAGTAGTATAGCGGGTGGGCTTGAGACCCAGTACTTC. Amino acids: CASSIAGGLETQYF.

The V gene is TRBV19, the J gene TRBJ2-3, with a possible D match to TRBD1 (5 bases). V was trimmed by 3 bases and J by 0 bases, leaving 10 bases between them. CDR3 length: 15 residues. CDR1 is LNHDA, CDR2 SQIVND, per germline (reference sequence). Written as DNA, the CDR3 is TGTGCCAGTAGTATCTGGCAGGGCAGCACAGATACGCAGTATTTT. The encoded protein is CASSIWQGSTDTQYF.

The V gene is TRBV24-1, the J gene TRBJ2-3; a weak D match, TRBD2 (5 bases). The length of the CDR3 is 14 residues. CDR1 is KGHDR and CDR2 is SFDVKD in the germline V gene. Between the trimmed V and J ends, which lost 3 bases and 3 bases, there was a span of 9 bases. The CDR3 region is CATSDTGKTDTQYF. CDR3 DNA sequence: TGTGCCACCAGTGATACCGGGAAAACAGATACGCAGTATTTT.

The rearrangement joins TRBV7-9 to TRBJ1-2; 10 nucleotides align to TRBD1. The trim removed 4 bases at V and 3 bases at J, leaving 5 bases unmatched. CDR1 is SEHNR, CDR2 FQNEAQ, per germline (reference sequence). The CDR3 runs 15 residues. The CDR3 region is CASSSWTGGDYGYTF. In DNA form, the CDR3 reads TGTGCCAGCAGCTCCTGGACAGGGGGTGACTATGGCTACACCTTC.

There are a few counts of this clone. The chain uses TRBV28 and TRBJ2-1; 9 nucleotides agree with TRBD2. CDR1 and CDR2 (germline): MDHEN, SYDVKM. This CDR3 has 16 amino acids. The V segment lost 6 bases and the J segment 8 bases; nucleotides outside the gene matches: 14. CDR3 protein: CASSRWTSEQGYEQFF. In DNA form, the CDR3 reads TGTGCCAGCAGCCGCTGGACTAGCGAGCAGGGATATGAGCAGTTCTTC.

This chain connects TRBV7-9 to TRBJ1-6; 9 bases match TRBD1. In germline, CDR1 is SEHNR, CDR2 FQNEAQ (reference sequence). This CDR3 region has 15 residues. The V and J ends lost 5 bases and 9 bases, in that order; junction bases with no gene match: 8. This CDR3 reads CASSPRTGESSPLHF. The CDR3 DNA follows: TGTGCCAGCAGCCCGAGGACAGGGGAAAGTTCACCCCTCCACTTT.

The J gene is TRBJ2-1, the V gene TRBV20-1, with unresolved D. The germline gives CDR1 DFQATT, CDR2 SNEGSKA (reference sequence). CDR3 length equals 11 residues. Deletions cut 6 bases from V and 5 bases from J, with 8 bases between. As DNA, the CDR3 is TGCAGTGCCAATGGAAACAATGAGCAGTTCTTC. Translation gives CSANGNNEQFF.

V usage is TRBV7-9 and J usage is TRBJ2-3; 8 bases fit TRBD2. Germline assignment: CDR1 SEHNR and CDR2 FQNEAQ (reference sequence). The CDR3 is 16 residues long. J gave up 6 bases and V 1 base, and 9 bases lay outside the gene matches. In DNA form, the CDR3 reads TGTGCCAGCAGCTTAGGGATAGCGGGGCCAGGGGATACGCAGTATTTT. As protein: CASSLGIAGPGDTQYF.

The chain is built from TRBV11-2 and TRBJ2-7; tentative D call: TRBD2 (7 bases). Germline V lookup: CDR1 SGHAT, CDR2 FQNNGV. The V end lost 3 bases, the J end lost 9 bases, and 21 bases lay between the germline ends. This CDR3 comprises 15 residues. Here the CDR3 reads CASSLAGGRSSGQYF. The CDR3 DNA sequence: TGTGCCAGCAGCTTGGCCGGGGGGCGGTCGTCCGGGCAGTACTTC.

This sequence joins TRBV5-5 and TRBJ2-1, with 7 nucleotides matching TRBD2. The CDR3 length is 16 residues. The germline gives CDR1 SGHKS, CDR2 YYEKEE (reference sequence). The junction had 11 bases not matched to a gene; V was cut back by 0 bases and J by 8 bases. As DNA, the CDR3 is TGTGCCAGCAGCTTGGCTGGACTAGACTTGTTGTATGAGCAGTTCTTC. Its translation: CASSLAGLDLLYEQFF.

The chain joins TRBV28 to TRBJ1-1; D remains ambiguous. Per the germline V gene, CDR1 is MDHEN and CDR2 is SYDVKM. Between the trimmed V and J ends, which lost 5 bases and 6 bases, there was a span of 13 bases. This CDR3 has 13 amino acids. Here the CDR3 reads CASSTRGIPEAFF. CDR3 nucleotides: TGTGCCAGCAGTACCCGTGGGATCCCTGAAGCTTTCTTT.

The chain links TRBV5-1 to TRBJ1-1, with D tentatively TRBD1 (5 bases). Trimming took 4 bases from V and 4 from J, leaving 20 bases between them. CDR1 is SGHRS, CDR2 YFSETQ, per germline. This CDR3 spans 16 amino acids. The CDR3: CASSVAGTLGGTEAFF. For the CDR3, the DNA is TGCGCCAGCAGCGTTGCCGGGACCCTGGGCGGCACTGAAGCTTTCTTT.

The chain employs TRBV30 and TRBJ2-3; TRBD2 matches at 8 bases. Losses at the gene ends were 0 bases for V and 0 bases for J; bases not matched to a gene: 5. Germline V CDR1 and CDR2: GTSNPN, SVGIG (reference sequence). The CDR3 has 16 amino acids. The CDR3 DNA sequence: TGTGCCTGGAGTGTCGGGGGGGTTTCTAGCACAGATACGCAGTATTTT. Its protein product is CAWSVGGVSSTDTQYF.

The J gene is TRBJ1-3, the V gene TRBV27; D not resolved. CDR1 is MNHEY, CDR2 SMNVEV, per germline (reference sequence). Between the trimmed V and J ends, which lost 0 bases and 0 bases, there was a span of 6 bases. This CDR3 has 15 amino acids. The CDR3 spells CASSLSWSSGNTIYF. CDR3 sequence (DNA): TGTGCCAGCAGTTTATCTTGGAGCTCTGGAAACACCATATATTTT.

Only one count was recorded for this clone. The chain employs TRBV2 and TRBJ1-2; a possible D gene is TRBD1 (5 bases). The CDR3 runs to 15 residues. Trimming took 7 bases from V and 8 from J, leaving 23 bases between them. Germline CDR1 SNHLY, CDR2 FYNNEI. The CDR3 region is CASTQALPRGGGYTF. The DNA for the CDR3 is TGTGCCAGCACTCAAGCGCTTCCAAGGGGCGGCGGCTACACCTTC.

This rearrangement joins TRBV6-5 to TRBJ1-1; D gene ambiguous. Germline values: CDR1 MNHEY, CDR2 SVGAGI. V dropped 7 bases and J dropped 4 bases, with 16 bases sitting between them. The CDR3 is 14 amino acids. Written as DNA, the CDR3 is TGTGCCAGCACCGTCGGGCCATCTGGCACTGAAGCTTTCTTT. This encodes CASTVGPSGTEAFF.

The rearrangement uses TRBV19 and TRBJ2-7, with 13 positions matching TRBD2. This CDR3 region has 22 residues. V lost 5 bases, J lost 3 bases, and 25 bases stayed unmatched. Germline V lookup: CDR1 LNHDA, CDR2 SQIVND (reference sequence). CDR3 in DNA: TGTGCCAGTAGTCCAAAACGCACTAGCGGGAGGGCCGCTAACCCCAAATACTACGAGCAGTACTTC. Translation gives CASSPKRTSGRAANPKYYEQYF. Filled out from reference TRBV19 and TRBJ2-7, the complete variable domain reads DGGITQSPKYLFRKEGQNVTLSCEQNLNHDAMYWYRQDPGQGLRLIYYSQIVNDFQKGDIAEGYSVSREKKESFPLTVTSAQKNPTAFYLCASSPKRTSGRAANPKYYEQYFGPGTRLTVT.

The chain recombines TRBV7-2 with TRBJ1-6, with D possibly being TRBD1 (5 bases). The CDR3 sequence is 12 residues long. CDR1 and CDR2 (germline): SGHTA, FQGNSA. The germline V and J ends were trimmed by 8 bases and 9 bases, with 11 bases remaining between them. CDR3 protein: CASSRDVSPLHF. DNA for the CDR3: TGTGCCAGCTCCAGGGATGTTTCACCCCTCCACTTT.

V gene TRBV4-1 combines with J gene TRBJ2-5; D unclear. V lost 1 base to trimming and J lost 3 bases, with 18 bases between them. Germline V gene lookup returns CDR1 MGHRA and CDR2 YSYEKL. This CDR3 has 17 amino acids. CDR3 bases: TGCGCCAGCAGCCAAGGATCATACGCTGGGGTTAAAGAGACCCAGTACTTC. Protein sequence: CASSQGSYAGVKETQYF.

J is TRBJ1-1 and V is TRBV7-6; 8 bases align to TRBD1. This CDR3 spans 15 amino acids. Germline CDR1 reads SGHVS; CDR2 reads FNYEAQ. After removal of 5 bases from V and 1 base from J, the junction contained 6 bases not matched to a gene. Here the CDR3 DNA reads TGTGCCAGCAGCCCCACAGGGGGTCGGAACACTGAAGCTTTCTTT. This sequence encodes CASSPTGGRNTEAFF.

This chain connects TRBV19 to TRBJ1-1; D is unclear. The CDR3 sequence is 15 residues long. Germline CDR1 and CDR2: LNHDA and SQIVND (reference sequence). Trimming cost V 6 bases and J 1 base, with 15 bases left between them. CDR3 DNA: TGTGCCAGTAGCGATCGGGGAGGGCGGAACACTGAAGCTTTCTTT. Its translation: CASSDRGGRNTEAFF. Using reference TRBV19 and TRBJ1-1 for the parts outside the CDR3, the full variable domain is DGGITQSPKYLFRKEGQNVTLSCEQNLNHDAMYWYRQDPGQGLRLIYYSQIVNDFQKGDIAEGYSVSREKKESFPLTVTSAQKNPTAFYLCASSDRGGRNTEAFFGQGTRLTVV.